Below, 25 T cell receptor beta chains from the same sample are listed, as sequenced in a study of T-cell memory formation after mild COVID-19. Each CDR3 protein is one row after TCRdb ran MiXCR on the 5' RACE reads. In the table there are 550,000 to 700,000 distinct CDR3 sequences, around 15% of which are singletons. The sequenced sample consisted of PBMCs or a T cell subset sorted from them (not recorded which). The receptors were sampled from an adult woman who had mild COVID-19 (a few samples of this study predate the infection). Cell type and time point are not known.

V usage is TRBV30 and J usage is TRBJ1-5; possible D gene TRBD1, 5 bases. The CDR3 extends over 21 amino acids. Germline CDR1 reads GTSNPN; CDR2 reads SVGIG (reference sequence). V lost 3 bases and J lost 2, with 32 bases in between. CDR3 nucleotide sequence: TGTGCCTGGAGCCATGACTTGACGGGTCCGAGGCAGGGAATAGGCAATCAGCCCCAGCATTTT. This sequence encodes CAWSHDLTGPRQGIGNQPQHF.

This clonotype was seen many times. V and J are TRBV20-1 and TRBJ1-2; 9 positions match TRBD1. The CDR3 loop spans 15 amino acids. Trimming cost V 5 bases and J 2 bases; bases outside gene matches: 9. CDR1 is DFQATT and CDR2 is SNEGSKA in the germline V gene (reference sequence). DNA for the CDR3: TGCAGTGCTGAGAAAACCGGGACAGGGAACTATGGCTACACCTTC. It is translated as CSAEKTGTGNYGYTF.

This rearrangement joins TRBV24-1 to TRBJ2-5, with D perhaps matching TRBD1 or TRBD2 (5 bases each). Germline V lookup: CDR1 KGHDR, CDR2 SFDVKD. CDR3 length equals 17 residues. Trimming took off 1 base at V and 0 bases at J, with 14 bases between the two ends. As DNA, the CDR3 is TGTGCCACCAGTGATTTTCGAGGGGTGGGGTACCAAGAGACCCAGTACTTC. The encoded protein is CATSDFRGVGYQETQYF.

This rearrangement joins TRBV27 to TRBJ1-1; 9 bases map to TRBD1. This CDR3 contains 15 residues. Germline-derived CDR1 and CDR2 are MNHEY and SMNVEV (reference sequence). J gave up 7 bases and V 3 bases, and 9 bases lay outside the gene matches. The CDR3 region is CASSLSGTGRNEAFF. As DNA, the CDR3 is TGTGCCAGCAGTTTGTCCGGGACAGGGAGGAATGAAGCTTTCTTT.

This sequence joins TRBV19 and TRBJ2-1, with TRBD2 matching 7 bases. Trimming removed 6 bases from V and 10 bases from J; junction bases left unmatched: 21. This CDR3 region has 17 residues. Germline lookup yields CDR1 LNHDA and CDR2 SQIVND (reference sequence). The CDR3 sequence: CASRENLRVSGVREQFF. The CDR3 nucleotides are TGTGCCAGTAGGGAAAATCTTAGGGTCAGCGGGGTTCGGGAGCAGTTCTTC.

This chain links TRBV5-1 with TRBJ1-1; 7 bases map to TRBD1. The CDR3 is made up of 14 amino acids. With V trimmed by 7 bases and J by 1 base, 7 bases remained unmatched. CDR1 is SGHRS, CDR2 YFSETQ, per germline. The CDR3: CASFQGQTNTEAFF. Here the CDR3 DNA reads TGCGCCAGCTTTCAGGGACAGACGAACACTGAAGCTTTCTTT.

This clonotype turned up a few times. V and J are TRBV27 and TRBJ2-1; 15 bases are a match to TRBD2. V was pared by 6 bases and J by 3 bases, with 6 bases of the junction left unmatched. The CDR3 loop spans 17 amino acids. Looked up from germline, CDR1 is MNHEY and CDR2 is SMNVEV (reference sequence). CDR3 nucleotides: TGTGCCAGCAGGGAGGGGGGACTAGCGGGAGGCTACAATGAGCAGTTCTTC. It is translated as CASREGGLAGGYNEQFF.

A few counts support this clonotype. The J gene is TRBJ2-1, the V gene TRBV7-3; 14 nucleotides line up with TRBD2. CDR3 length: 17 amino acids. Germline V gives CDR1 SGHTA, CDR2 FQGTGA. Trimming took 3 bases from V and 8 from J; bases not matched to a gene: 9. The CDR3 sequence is CASSFLGLAGASDEQFF. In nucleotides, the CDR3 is TGTGCCAGCAGCTTTTTGGGACTAGCGGGAGCATCGGATGAGCAGTTCTTC.

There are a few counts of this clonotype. The CDR3 nucleotides are TGTGCCAGCACGGGAGTCACCTACGAGCAGTACTTC. The encoded protein is CASTGVTYEQYF. The chain couples TRBV12-3 or TRBV12-4 to TRBJ2-7; maybe TRBD2 (6 bases). Trimming took off 7 bases at V and 2 bases at J, with 9 bases between the two ends. The CDR3 is 12 residues long.

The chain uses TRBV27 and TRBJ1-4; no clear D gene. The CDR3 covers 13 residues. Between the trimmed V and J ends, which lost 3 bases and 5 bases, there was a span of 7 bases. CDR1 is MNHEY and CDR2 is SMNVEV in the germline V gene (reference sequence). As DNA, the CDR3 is TGTGCCAGCAGTTTTGTGCAGAATGAAAAACTGTTTTTT. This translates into CASSFVQNEKLFF.

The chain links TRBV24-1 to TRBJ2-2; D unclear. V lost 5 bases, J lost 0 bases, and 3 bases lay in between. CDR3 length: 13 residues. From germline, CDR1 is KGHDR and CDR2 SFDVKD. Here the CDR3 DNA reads TGTGCCACCAGTGCCGCGAACACCGGGGAGCTGTTTTTT. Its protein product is CATSAANTGELFF.

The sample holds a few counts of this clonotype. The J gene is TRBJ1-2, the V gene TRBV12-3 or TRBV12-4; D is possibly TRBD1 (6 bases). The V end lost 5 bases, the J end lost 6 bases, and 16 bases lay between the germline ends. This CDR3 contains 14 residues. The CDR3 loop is CASSTDRPRDGYTF. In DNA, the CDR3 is TGTGCCAGCAGTACCGACAGGCCTAGGGATGGCTACACCTTC.

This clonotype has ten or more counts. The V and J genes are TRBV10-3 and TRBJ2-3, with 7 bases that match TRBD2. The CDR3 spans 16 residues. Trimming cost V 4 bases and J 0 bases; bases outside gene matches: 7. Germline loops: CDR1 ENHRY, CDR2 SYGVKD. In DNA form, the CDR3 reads TGTGCCATCAGTGGGACGACTAGCTGGAGCACAGATACGCAGTATTTT. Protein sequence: CAISGTTSWSTDTQYF.

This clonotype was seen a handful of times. This CDR3 is CASSYPESNEKLFF. In DNA, the CDR3 is TGTGCCAGCAGTTACCCGGAATCTAATGAAAAACTGTTTTTT. The chain uses TRBV6-6 and TRBJ1-4; D is unresolved. V gave up 2 bases and J gave up 3 bases, with 7 bases separating them. From germline, CDR1 is MNHNY and CDR2 SVGAGI (reference sequence). The CDR3 is 14 amino acids.

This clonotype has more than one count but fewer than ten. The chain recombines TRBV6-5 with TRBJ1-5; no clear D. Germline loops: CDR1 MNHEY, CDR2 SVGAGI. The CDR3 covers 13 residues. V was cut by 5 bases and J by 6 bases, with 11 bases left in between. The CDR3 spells CASSPGRGQPQHF. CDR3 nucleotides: TGTGCCAGCAGTCCCGGCCGAGGTCAGCCCCAGCATTTT.

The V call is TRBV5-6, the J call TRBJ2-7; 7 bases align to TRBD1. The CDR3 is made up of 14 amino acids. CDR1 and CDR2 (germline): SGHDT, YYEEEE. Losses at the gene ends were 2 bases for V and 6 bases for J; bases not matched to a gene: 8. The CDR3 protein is CASSLRQGVIEQYF. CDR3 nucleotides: TGTGCCAGCAGCTTAAGACAGGGCGTAATCGAGCAGTACTTC.

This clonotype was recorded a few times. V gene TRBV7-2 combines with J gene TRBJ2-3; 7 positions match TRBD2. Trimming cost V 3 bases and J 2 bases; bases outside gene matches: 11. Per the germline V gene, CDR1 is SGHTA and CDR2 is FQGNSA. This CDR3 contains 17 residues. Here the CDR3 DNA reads TGTGCCAGCAGCTTTCCGGTTAGCGGGCCTTTCACAGATACGCAGTATTTT. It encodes CASSFPVSGPFTDTQYF.

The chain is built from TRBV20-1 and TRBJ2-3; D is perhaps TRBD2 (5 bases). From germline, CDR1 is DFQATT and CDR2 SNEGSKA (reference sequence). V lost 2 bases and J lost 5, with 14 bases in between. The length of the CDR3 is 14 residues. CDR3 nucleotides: TGCAGTGCTAGAAGTGGGAGTGGGATAGATACGCAGTATTTT. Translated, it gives CSARSGSGIDTQYF.

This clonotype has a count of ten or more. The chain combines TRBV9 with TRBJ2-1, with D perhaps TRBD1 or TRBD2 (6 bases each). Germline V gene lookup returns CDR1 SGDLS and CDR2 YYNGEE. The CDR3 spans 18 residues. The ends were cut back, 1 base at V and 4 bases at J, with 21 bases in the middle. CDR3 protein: CASSVFPGGQSGYNEQFF. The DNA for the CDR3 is TGTGCCAGCAGCGTATTCCCCGGGGGCCAATCGGGTTACAATGAGCAGTTCTTC. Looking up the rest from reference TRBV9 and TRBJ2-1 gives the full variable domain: DSGVTQTPKHLITATGQRVTLRCSPRSGDLSVYWYQQSLDQGLQFLIQYYNGEERAKGNILERFSAQQFPDLHSELNLSSLELGDSALYFCASSVFPGGQSGYNEQFFGPGTRLTVL.

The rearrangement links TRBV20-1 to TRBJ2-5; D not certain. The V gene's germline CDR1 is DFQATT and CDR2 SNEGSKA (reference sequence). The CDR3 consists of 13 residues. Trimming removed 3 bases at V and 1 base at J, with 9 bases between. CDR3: CSARGRIQETQYF. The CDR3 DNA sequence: TGCAGTGCTAGGGGCCGAATCCAAGAGACCCAGTACTTC.

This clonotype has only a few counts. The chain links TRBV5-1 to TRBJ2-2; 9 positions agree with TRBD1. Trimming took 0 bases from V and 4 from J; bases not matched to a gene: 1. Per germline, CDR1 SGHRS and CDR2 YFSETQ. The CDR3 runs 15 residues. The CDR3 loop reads CASSLEGQGTGELFF. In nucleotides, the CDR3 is TGCGCCAGCAGCTTGGAGGGACAGGGCACCGGGGAGCTGTTTTTT. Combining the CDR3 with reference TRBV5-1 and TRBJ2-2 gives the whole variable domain KAGVTQTPRYLIKTRGQQVTLSCSPISGHRSVSWYQQTPGQGLQFLFEYFSETQRNKGNFPGRFSGRQFSNSRSEMNVSTLELGDSALYLCASSLEGQGTGELFFGEGSRLTVL.

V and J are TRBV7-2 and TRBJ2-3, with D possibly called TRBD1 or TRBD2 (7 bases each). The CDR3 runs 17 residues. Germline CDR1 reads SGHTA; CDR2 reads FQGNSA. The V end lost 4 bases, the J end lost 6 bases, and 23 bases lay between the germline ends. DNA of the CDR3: TGTGCCAGCAGCTCCATAGGCCGGACCAGGGGGGGGGATACGCAGTATTTT. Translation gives CASSSIGRTRGGDTQYF.

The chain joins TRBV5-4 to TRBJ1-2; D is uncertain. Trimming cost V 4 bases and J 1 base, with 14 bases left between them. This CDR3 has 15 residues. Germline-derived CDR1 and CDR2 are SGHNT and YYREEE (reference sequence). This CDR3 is CASSEGRPVNYGYTF. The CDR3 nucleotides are TGTGCCAGCAGCGAGGGCAGACCCGTTAACTATGGCTACACCTTC.

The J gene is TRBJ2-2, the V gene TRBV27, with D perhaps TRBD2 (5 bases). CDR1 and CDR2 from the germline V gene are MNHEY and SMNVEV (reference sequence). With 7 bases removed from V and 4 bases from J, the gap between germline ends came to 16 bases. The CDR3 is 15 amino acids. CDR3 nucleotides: TGTGCCAGCACCTTCCGGGATCTCCGCACCGGGGAGCTGTTTTTT. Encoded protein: CASTFRDLRTGELFF.

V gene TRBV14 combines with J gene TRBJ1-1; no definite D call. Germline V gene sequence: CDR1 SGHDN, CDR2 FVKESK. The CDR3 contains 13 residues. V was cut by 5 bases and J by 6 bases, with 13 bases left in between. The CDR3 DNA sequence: TGTGCCAGCAGCTCTGTTGGAGGGTCTGAAGCTTTCTTT. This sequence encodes CASSSVGGSEAFF.